Below, 2 T cell receptor beta chains from the same sample are listed, as sequenced in a study of blood T cells in healthy people across ages. A J-beta primer mix and a sample-barcoded 5' primer were used in a second PCR of about 7 to 12 cycles. TCRdb re-analysed the 5' RACE reads in MiXCR, keeping a single row per CDR3 protein. Among about 670,000 distinct CDR3 sequences listed, 40% to 65% were seen once. The specimen was blood. The source is a woman older than 75 in good health.

This clonotype has a count of ten or more. V is TRBV3-1 and J is TRBJ2-5; 11 bases are shared with TRBD2. The CDR3 has 15 residues. CDR1 LGHDT and CDR2 YNNKEL come from the germline V gene (reference sequence). With 2 bases clipped from V and 3 bases from J, the junction kept 2 bases outside the gene matches. CDR3 sequence (DNA): TGTGCCAGCAGCCAACGACTAGCGGGGAAAGAGACCCAGTACTTC. The encoded protein is CASSQRLAGKETQYF.

Ten or more counts support this clonotype. The rearrangement uses TRBV5-1 and TRBJ2-3, with TRBD2 identical over 8 bases. This CDR3 spans 15 amino acids. Germline V gene data show CDR1 as SGHRS and CDR2 as YFSETQ. With V trimmed by 3 bases and J by 1 base, 4 bases remained unmatched. The CDR3 sequence: CASSSYGRGTDTQYF. CDR3 nucleotide sequence: TGCGCCAGCAGCTCATACGGGAGGGGCACAGATACGCAGTATTTT.